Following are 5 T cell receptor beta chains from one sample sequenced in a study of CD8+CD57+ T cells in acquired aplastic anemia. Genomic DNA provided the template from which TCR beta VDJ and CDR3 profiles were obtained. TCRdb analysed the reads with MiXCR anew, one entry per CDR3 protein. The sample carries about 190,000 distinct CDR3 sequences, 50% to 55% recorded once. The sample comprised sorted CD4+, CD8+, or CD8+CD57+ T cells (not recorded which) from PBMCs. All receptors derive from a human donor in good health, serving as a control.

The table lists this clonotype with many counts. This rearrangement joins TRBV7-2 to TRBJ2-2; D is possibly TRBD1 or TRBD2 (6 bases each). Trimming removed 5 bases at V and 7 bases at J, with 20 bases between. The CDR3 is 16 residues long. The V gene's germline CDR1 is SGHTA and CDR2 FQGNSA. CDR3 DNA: TGTGCCAGCAGCCGAAGTTGGGGGGCCGCCGGCGGGGAGCTGTTTTTT. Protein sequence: CASSRSWGAAGGELFF.

The CDR3 DNA sequence: TGTGCCAGCAGCTCATATCTGGATGGCTACACCTTC. This gives the protein CASSSYLDGYTF. The chain uses TRBV7-2 and TRBJ1-2; D unclear. This CDR3 contains 12 residues. The germline CDR1 and CDR2 sequences are SGHTA and FQGNSA. Trimming shortened V by 4 bases and J by 6 bases, and 9 bases separated the two germline ends.

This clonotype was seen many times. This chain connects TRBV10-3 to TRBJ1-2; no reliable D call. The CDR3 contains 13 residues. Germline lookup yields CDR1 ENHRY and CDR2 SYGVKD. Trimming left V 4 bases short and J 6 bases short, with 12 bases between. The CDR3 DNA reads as TGTGCCATCAGTGTAGAGGGAACTCATGGCTACACCTTC. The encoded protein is CAISVEGTHGYTF.

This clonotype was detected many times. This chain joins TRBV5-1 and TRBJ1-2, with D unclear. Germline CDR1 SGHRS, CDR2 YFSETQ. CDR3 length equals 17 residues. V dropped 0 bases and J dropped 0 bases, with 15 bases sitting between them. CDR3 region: CASSLVPGGFSNYGYTF. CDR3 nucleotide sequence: TGCGCCAGCAGCTTGGTTCCCGGCGGGTTTTCTAACTATGGCTACACCTTC.

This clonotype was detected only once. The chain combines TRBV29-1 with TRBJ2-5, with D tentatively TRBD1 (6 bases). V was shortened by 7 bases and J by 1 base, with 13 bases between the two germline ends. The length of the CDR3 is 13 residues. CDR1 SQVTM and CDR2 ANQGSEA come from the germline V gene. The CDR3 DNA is TGCAGCGCCATCACGACAGGCCAAGAGACCCAGTACTTC. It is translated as CSAITTGQETQYF.